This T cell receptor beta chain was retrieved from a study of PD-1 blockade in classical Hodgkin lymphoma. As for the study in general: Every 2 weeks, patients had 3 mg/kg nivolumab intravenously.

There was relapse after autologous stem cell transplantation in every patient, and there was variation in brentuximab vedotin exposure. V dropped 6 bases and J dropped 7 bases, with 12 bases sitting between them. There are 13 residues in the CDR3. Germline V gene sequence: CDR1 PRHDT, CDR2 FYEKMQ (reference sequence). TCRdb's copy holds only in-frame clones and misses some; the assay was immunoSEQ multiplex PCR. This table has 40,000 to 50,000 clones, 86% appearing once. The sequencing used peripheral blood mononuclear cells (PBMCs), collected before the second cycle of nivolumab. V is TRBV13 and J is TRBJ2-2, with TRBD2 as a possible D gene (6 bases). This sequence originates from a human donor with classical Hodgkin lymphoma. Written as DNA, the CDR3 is TGTGCCAGCAGGCGGGGCGGCGGCGGGGAGCTGTTTTTT. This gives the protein CASRRGGGGELFF.